This TCR beta chain appears in the sequencing data of a study of Graves' ophthalmopathy and Graves' hyperthyroidism. Amplification of TCR beta CDR3 regions used RNA transcripts. Investigators did first-round RT-PCR with HTBI primers, then second-round multiplex PCR. One entry per CDR3 protein results from TCRdb running MiXCR on the multiplex PCR reads. The sample carries roughly 700,000 distinct CDR3 sequences, about 44% recorded once. Worth noting for this clonotype: Germline and junction disagree at one end, which may indicate a read error.

The CDR3 is 14 residues long. Per germline, CDR1 KGHDR and CDR2 SFDVKD. The sequencing sample was made of peripheral blood. The clonotype was recovered from an adult man with Graves' ophthalmopathy. This chain uses TRBV24-1 with TRBJ1-5; D may be TRBD1 (5 bases). CDR3 bases: TGTGCCAGCAGTGAACGGCCGAGGGGTCAGCCCCAGCATTTT. Its translation: CASSERPRGQPQHF.